This T cell receptor beta chain was identified during a study of response to subunit inactivated influenza vaccine (dated by TCRdb to 2016 to 2019). Looking at the study overall: To follow how T cells responded to a trivalent subunit inactivated influenza vaccine, the researchers relied on deep quantitative profiling of the T cell receptor repertoire.

V and J are truncated by 2 bases and 4 bases respectively, leaving an intervening sequence of 16 bases. The CDR3 starts with the cysteine, ends with the phenylalanine, and has 16 residues. CDR3 DNA only is kept here, 48 bases in frame from base 1. Reading the germline V gene gives CDR1 MNHNS and CDR2 SASEGT. The method was RT-PCR. TCRdb names Illumina HiSeq 2500 as the instrument used. Clones were called with MiXCR by TCRdb after fastp trimmed the public reads at Q25, and only in-frame beta chains were retained. All rows with the same CDR3 protein become a single entry with the most common DNA and genes. The sample table lists 450,000 to 500,000 distinct CDR3 sequences, about a tenth of them with a count of one. Of the sample, approximately 12% is held by the ten largest clones. Beyond this particular receptor, the publication reports: The authors proposed that each seasonal influenza vaccination may bring in only a limited number of new T cells.

This clonotype was seen only a few times. Its antigen specificity is not known. There are no base qualities to consult, and no much larger clone falls within one base. In the paper's terms, the time point label means: 45 days after influenza vaccine administration. The material sequenced was PBMCs from blood, taken 40 to 50 days after vaccination. The chain is made from TRBV6-1 and TRBJ2-3; TRBD2 is a possible D gene, resting on 5 matching bases. The clonotype originates from a man in his fifties who received an inactivated influenza vaccine. Donor details come from another sample of the same person, matched by shared clones. This receptor has the CDR3 CASSEKEQRPSDTQYF. In nucleotide form, the sequence is TGTGCCAGCAGTGAAAAGGAGCAGCGGCCCTCAGATACGCAGTATTTT.